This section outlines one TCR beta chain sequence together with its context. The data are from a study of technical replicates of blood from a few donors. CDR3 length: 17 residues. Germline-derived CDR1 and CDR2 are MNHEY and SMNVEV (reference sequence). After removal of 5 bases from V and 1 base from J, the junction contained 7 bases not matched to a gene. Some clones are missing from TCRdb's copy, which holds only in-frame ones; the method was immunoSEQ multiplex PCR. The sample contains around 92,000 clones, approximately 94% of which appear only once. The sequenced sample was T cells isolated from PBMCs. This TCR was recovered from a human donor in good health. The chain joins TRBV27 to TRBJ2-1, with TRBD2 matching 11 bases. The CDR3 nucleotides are TGTGCCAGCAGTCCAATGGCTAGCGGGGGGTCCTACAATGAGCAGTTCTTC. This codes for CASSPMASGGSYNEQFF.